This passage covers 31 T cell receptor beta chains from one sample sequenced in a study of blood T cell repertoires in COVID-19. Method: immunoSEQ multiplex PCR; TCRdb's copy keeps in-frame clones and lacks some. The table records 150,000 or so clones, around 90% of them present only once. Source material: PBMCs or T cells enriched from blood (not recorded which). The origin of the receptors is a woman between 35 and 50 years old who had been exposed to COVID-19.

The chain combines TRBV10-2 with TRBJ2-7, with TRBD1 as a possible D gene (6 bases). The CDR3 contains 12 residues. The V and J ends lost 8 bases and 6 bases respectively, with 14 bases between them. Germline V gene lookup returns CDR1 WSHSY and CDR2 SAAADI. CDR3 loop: CASGTRSGEQYF. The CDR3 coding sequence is TGCGCCAGCGGGACACGCTCAGGCGAGCAGTACTTC.

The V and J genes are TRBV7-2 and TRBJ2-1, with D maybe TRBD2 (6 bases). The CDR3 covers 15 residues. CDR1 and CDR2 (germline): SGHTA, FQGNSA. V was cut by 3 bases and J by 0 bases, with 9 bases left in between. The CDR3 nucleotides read TGTGCCAGCAGCTTCGGGGGACCCTCCTACAATGAGCAGTTCTTC. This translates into CASSFGGPSYNEQFF.

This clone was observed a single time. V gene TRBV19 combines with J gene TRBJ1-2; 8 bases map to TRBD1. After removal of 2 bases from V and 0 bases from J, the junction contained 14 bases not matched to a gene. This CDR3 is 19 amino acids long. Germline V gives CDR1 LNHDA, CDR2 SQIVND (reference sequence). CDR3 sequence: CASSISGTGALASNYGYTF. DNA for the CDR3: TGTGCCAGTAGTATATCCGGGACAGGAGCCCTCGCCTCTAACTATGGCTACACCTTC.

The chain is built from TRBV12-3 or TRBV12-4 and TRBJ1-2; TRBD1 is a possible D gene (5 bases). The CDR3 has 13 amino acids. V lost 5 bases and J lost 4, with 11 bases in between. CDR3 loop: CASSPQGFYGYTF. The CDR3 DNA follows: TGTGCCAGCAGTCCCCAGGGTTTCTATGGCTACACCTTC.

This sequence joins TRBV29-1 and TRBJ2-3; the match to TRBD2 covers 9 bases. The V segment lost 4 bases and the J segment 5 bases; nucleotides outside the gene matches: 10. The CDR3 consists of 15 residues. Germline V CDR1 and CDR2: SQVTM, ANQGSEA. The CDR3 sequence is CSVGGVAGVVDTQYF. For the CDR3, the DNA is TGCAGCGTTGGGGGGGTAGCGGGAGTGGTAGATACGCAGTATTTT.

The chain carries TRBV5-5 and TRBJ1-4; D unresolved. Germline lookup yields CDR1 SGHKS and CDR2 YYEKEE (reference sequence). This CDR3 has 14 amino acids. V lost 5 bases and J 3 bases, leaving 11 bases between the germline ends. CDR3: CASRPRVSNEKLFF. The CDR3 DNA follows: TGTGCCAGCAGGCCGAGGGTCTCTAATGAAAAACTGTTTTTT.

CDR3 region: CSTFSGSTEAFF. The DNA for the CDR3 is TGCAGCACCTTCTCAGGGTCCACTGAAGCTTTCTTT. The chain links TRBV29-1 to TRBJ1-1; the D gene is possibly TRBD1 (5 bases). This CDR3 is built from 12 residues. Germline CDR1 SQVTM, CDR2 ANQGSEA. Trimming left V 8 bases short and J 4 bases short, with 14 bases between.

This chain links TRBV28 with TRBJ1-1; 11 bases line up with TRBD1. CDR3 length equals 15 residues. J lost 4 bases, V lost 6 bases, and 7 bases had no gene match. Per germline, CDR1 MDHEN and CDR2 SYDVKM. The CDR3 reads CASRDFGQGATEAFF. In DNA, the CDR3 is TGTGCCAGCAGAGACTTCGGACAGGGGGCCACTGAAGCTTTCTTT.

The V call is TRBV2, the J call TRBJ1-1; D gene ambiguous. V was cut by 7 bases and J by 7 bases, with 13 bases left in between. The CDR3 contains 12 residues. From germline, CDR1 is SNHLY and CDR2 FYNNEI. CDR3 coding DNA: TGTGCCAGCAAGATCTTCGGACTTGAAGCTTTCTTT. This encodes CASKIFGLEAFF.

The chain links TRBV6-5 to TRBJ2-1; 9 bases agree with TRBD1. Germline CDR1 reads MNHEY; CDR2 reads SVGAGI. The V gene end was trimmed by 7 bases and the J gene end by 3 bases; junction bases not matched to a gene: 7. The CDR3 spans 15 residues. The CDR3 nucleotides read TGTGCCAGCATTAATGACAGGGGGGGCTACAATGAGCAGTTCTTC. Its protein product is CASINDRGGYNEQFF.

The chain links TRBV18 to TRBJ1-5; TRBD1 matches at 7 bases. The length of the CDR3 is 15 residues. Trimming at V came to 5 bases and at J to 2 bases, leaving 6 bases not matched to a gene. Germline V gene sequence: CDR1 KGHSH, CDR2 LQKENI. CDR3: CASSIGGQGNQPQHF. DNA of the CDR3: TGTGCCAGCTCAATCGGAGGACAGGGCAATCAGCCCCAGCATTTT.

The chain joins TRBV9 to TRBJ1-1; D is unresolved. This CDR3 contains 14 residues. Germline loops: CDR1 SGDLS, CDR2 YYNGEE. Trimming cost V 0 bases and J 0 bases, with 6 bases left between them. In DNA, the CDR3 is TGTGCCAGCAGCGTAGACAGCATGAACACTGAAGCTTTCTTT. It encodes CASSVDSMNTEAFF.

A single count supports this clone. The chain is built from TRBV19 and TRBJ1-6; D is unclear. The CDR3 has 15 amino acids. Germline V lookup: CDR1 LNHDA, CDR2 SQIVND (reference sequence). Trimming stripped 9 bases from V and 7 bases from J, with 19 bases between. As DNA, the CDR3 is TGTGCCAGCCAACCGGGTTTTAGTGAAAATTCACCCCTCCACTTT. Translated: CASQPGFSENSPLHF.

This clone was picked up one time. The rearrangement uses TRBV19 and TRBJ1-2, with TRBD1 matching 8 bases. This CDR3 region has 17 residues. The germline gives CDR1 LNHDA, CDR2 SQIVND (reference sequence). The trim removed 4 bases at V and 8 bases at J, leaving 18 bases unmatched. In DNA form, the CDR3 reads TGTGCCAGTAGTACACCAGCCCTTGAACAGGGGGTAGGAGGCTACACCTTC. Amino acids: CASSTPALEQGVGGYTF.

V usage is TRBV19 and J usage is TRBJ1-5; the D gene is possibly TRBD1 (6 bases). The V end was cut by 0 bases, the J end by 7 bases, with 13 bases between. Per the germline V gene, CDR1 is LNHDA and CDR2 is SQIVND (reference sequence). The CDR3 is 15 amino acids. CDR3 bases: TGTGCCAGTAGTATAGACTACAGGGATACGCAGCCCCAGCATTTT. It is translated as CASSIDYRDTQPQHF.

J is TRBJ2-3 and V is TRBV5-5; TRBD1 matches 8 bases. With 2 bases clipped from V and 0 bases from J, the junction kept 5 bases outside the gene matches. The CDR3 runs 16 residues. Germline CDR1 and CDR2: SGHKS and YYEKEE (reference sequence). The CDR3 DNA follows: TGTGCCAGCAGCTTCCCAGGGGGCGGGAGCACAGATACGCAGTATTTT. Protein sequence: CASSFPGGGSTDTQYF.

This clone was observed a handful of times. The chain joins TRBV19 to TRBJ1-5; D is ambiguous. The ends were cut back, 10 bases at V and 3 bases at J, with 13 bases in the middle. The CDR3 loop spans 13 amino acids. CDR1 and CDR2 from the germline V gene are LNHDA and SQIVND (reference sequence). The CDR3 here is CAISREANQPQHF. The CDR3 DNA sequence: TGTGCCATTTCCCGGGAAGCCAATCAGCCCCAGCATTTT.

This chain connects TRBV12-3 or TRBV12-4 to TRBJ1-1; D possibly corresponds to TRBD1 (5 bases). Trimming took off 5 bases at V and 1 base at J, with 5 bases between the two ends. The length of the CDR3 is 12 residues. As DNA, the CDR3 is TGTGCCAGCAGTGGACAGAACACTGAAGCTTTCTTT. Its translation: CASSGQNTEAFF.

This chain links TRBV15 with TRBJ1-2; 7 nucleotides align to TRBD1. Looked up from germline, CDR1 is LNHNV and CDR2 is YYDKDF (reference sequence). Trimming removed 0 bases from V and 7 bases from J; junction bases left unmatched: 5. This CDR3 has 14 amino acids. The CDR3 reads CATSRDPGGIGYTF. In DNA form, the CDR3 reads TGTGCCACCAGCAGAGATCCAGGGGGTATTGGCTACACCTTC.

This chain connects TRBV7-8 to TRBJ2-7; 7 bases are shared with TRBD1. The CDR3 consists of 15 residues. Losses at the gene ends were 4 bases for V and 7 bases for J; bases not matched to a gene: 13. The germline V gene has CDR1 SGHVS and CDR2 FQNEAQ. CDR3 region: CASSSRDRASTEQYF. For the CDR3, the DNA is TGTGCCAGCAGCTCACGTGACAGGGCCTCTACTGAGCAGTACTTC.

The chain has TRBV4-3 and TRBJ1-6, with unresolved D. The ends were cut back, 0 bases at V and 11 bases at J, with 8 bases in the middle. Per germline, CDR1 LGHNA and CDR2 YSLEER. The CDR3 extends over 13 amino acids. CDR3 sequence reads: CASSQEEVAPLHF. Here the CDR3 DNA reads TGCGCCAGCAGCCAAGAGGAGGTTGCACCCCTCCACTTT.

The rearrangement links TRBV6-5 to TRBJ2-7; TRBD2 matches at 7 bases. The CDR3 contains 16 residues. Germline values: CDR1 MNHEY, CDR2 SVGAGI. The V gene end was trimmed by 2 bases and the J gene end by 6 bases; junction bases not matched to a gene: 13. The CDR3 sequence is CASSYPRTRREGEQYF. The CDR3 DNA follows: TGTGCCAGCAGTTACCCAAGGACTAGGCGGGAAGGCGAGCAGTACTTC.

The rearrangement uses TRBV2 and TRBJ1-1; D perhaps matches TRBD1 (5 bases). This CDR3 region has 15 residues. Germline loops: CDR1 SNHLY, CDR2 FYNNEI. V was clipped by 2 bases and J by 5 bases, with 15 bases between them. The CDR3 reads CASSESPGRRTEAFF. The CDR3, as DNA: TGTGCCAGCAGTGAATCGCCAGGGAGGCGGACTGAAGCTTTCTTT.

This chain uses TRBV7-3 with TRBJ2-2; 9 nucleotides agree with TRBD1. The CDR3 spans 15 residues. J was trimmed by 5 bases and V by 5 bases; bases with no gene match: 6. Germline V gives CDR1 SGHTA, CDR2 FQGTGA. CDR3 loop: CASSLAGQGTGELFF. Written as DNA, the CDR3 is TGTGCCAGCAGCCTGGCGGGACAGGGAACCGGGGAGCTGTTTTTT.

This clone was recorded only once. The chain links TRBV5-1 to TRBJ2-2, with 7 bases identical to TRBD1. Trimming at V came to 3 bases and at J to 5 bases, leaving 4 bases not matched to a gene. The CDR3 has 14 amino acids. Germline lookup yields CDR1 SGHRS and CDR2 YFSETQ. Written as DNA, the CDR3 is TGCGCCAGCAGCTCGGGCAGGGGGACCGGGGAGCTGTTTTTT. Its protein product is CASSSGRGTGELFF.

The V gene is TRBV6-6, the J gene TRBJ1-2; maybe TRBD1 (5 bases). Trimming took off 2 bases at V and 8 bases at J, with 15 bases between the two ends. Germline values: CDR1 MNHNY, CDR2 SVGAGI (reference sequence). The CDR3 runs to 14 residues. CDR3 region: CASSYPDSRGGYTF. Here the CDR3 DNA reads TGTGCCAGCAGTTACCCTGACAGTCGGGGGGGCTACACCTTC.

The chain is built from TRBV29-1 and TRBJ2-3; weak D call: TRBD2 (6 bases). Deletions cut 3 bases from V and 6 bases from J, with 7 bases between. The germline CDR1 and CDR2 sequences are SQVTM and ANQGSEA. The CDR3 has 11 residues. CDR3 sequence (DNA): TGCAGCGTTGAGGCGGGGGATACGCAGTATTTT. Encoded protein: CSVEAGDTQYF.

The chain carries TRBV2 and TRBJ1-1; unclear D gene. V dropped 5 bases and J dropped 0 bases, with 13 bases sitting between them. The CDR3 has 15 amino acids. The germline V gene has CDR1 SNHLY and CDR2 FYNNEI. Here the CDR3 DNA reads TGTGCCAGCAGTAGACGGGAAAATCTGAACACTGAAGCTTTCTTT. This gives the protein CASSRRENLNTEAFF.

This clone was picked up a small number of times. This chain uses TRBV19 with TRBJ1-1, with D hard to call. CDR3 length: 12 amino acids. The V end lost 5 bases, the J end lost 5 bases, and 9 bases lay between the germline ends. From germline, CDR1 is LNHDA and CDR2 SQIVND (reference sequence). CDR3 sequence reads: CASSSVGTEAFF. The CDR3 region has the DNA TGTGCCAGTAGTTCGGTCGGGACTGAAGCTTTCTTT.

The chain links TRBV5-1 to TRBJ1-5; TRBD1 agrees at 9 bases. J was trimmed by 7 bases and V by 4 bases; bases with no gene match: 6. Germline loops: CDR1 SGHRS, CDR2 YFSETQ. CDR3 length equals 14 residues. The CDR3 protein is CASSEGQGGQPQHF. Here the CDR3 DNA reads TGCGCCAGCAGCGAGGGACAGGGAGGACAGCCCCAGCATTTT.

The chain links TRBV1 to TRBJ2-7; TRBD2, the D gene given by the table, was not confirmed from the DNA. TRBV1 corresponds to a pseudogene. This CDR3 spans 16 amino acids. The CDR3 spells CTSSQDPRGGSYEQYF. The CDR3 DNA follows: TGCACCAGCAGCCAAGATCCCCGGGGGGGGTCCTACGAGCAGTACTTC.